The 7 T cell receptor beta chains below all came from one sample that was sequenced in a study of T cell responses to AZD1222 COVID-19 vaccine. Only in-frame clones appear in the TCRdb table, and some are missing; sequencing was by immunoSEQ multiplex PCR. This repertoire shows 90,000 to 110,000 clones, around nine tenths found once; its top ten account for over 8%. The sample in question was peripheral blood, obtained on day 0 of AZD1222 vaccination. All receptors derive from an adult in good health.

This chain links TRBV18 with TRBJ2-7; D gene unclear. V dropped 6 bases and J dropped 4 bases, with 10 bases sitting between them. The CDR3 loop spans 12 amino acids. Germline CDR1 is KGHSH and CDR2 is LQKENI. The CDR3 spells CASSRRIYEQYF. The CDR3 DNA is TGTGCCAGCTCGCGGAGAATTTACGAGCAGTACTTC.

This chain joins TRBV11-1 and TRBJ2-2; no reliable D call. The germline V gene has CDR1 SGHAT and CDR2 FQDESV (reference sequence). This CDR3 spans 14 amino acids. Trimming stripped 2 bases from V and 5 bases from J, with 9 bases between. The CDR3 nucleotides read TGTGCCAGCAGCTTACGGTTTGGAACCGGGGAGCTGTTTTTT. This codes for CASSLRFGTGELFF.

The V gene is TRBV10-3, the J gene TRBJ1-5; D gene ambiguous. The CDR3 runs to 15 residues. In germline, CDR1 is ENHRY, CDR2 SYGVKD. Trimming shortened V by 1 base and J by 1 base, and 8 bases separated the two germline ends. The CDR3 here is CAISEFGGSNQPQHF. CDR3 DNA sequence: TGTGCCATCAGTGAGTTTGGCGGCAGCAATCAGCCCCAGCATTTT.

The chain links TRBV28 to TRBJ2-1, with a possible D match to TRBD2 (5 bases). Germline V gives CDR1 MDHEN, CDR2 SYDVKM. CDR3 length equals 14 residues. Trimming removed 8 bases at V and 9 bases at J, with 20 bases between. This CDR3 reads CASPPPGSLGEQFF. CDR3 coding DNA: TGTGCCAGCCCGCCCCCGGGATCCTTGGGTGAGCAGTTCTTC.

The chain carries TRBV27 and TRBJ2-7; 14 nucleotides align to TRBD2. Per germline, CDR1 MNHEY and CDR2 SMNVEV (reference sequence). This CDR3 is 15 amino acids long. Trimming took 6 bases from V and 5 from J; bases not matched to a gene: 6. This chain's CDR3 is CASSLGTSGRDEQYF. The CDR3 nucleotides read TGTGCCAGCAGCCTTGGGACTAGCGGGAGAGACGAGCAGTACTTC.

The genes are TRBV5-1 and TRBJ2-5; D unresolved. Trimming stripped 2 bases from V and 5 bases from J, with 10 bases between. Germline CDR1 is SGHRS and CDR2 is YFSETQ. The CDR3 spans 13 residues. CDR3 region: CASSFWGTETQYF. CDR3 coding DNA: TGCGCCAGCAGCTTTTGGGGAACCGAGACCCAGTACTTC.

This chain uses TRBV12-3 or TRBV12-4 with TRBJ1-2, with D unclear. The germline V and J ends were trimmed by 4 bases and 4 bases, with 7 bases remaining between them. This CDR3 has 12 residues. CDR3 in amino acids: CASSYSTYGYTF. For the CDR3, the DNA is TGTGCCAGCAGTTATTCAACCTATGGCTACACCTTC.